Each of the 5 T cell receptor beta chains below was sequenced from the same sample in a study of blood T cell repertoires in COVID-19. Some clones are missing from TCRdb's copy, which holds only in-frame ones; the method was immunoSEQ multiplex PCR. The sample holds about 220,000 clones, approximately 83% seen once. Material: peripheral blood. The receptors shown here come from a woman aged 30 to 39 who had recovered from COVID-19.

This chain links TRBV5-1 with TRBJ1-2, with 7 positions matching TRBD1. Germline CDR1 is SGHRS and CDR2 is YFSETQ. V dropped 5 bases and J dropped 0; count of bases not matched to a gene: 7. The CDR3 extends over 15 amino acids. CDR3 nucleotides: TGCGCCAGCAGATCCGGGACAGCAGCTAACTATGGCTACACCTTC. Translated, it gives CASRSGTAANYGYTF.

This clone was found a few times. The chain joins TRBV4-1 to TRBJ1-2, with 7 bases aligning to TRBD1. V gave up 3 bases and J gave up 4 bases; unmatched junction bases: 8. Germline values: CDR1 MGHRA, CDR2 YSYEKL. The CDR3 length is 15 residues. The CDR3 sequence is CASSHATGTSYGYTF. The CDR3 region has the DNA TGCGCCAGCAGCCACGCGACAGGGACCAGCTATGGCTACACCTTC.

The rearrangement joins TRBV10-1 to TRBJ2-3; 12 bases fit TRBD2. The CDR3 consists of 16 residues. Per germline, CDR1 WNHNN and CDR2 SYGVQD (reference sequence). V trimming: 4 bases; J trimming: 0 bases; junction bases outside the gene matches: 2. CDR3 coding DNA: TGCGCCAGCAGTGCTAGCGGGAGGGGCAGCACAGATACGCAGTATTTT. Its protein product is CASSASGRGSTDTQYF.

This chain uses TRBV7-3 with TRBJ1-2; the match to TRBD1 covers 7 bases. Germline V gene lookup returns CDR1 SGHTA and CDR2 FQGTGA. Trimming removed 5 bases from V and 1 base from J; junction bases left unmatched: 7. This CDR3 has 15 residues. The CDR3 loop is CASSASGTDNYGYTF. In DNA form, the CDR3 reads TGTGCCAGCAGCGCCTCCGGGACAGATAACTATGGCTACACCTTC.

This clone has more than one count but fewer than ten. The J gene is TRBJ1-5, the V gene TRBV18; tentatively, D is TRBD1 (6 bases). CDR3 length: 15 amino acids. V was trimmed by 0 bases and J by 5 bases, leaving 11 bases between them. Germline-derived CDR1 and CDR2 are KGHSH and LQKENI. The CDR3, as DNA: TGTGCCAGCTCACCACCAGGGAAGGGGGATCAGCCCCAGCATTTT. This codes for CASSPPGKGDQPQHF.